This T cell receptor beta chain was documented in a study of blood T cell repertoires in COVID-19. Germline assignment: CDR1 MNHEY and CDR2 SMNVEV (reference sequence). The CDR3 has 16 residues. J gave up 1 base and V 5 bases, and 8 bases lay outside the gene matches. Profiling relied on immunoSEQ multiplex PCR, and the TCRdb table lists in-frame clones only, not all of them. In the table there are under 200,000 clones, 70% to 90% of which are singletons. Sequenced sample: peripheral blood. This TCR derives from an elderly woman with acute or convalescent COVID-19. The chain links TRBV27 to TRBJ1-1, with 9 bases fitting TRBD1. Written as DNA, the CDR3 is TGTGCCAGCAGTCTCGGACAGGGGTGGGGGAACACTGAAGCTTTCTTT. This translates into CASSLGQGWGNTEAFF.